This T cell receptor beta chain was observed in a study of blood T cell repertoires in COVID-19. Study as a whole: COVID-19 samples collected from the United States, Italy and Spain covered acute and convalescent phases.

CDR3 length equals 15 residues. V was pared by 0 bases and J by 2 bases, with 7 bases between. Germline V gives CDR1 SGHTA, CDR2 FQGNSA. Only in-frame clones appear in the TCRdb table, and some are missing; sequencing was by immunoSEQ multiplex PCR. This sample has under 150,000 clones; 84% occur once, and the top ten carry about 40%. The chain uses TRBV7-2 and TRBJ2-2, with D unclear. The sequencing input was peripheral blood. The TCR was taken from a human donor in a cohort sampled during active COVID-19. As DNA, the CDR3 is TGTGCCAGCAGCTTAGCTAGCTCAAACACCGGGGAGCTGTTTTTT. Its protein product is CASSLASSNTGELFF.